The table lists the clone carrying this T cell receptor beta chain with a few counts. Its specificity is unknown. This specimen comes from a study of T cells after yellow fever vaccination. Study-wide findings and caveats: Faster peaking, at day 5 versus 15, marked a secondary response that was weaker.

Conversion of TCR transcripts into cDNA relied on 5'RACE template switching, which added a universal primer site and UMIs. TCRdb redid the calling of the 5' RACE reads with MiXCR, one entry per CDR3 protein. The table records 300,000 to 400,000 distinct CDR3 sequences, about 7.8% of them present only once. The origin of this receptor is a man aged 18 to 30 who received the YFV17D yellow fever vaccine. This sample comprised PBMCs, obtained roughly seven weeks after the first yellow fever vaccination.

In nucleotides, the CDR3 is TGTGCCAGCAGCCTAAGAGCGCGTGGGGAGCTGTTTTTT. This codes for CASSLRARGELFF. V usage is TRBV14 and J usage is TRBJ2-2, with D uncertain. Trimming took off 4 bases at V and 8 bases at J, with 11 bases between the two ends. Germline CDR1 reads SGHDN; CDR2 reads FVKESK. The CDR3 has 13 amino acids.